These 2 T cell receptor beta chains were sequenced from one sample in a study of yellow fever vaccine responses in identical twins. Each CDR3 protein gets one entry after TCRdb re-called the RT-PCR reads with MiXCR. The sample has fewer than 5,000 distinct CDR3 sequences, approximately 89% seen once. The sample was T cells from blood (PBMCs), unsorted or a sorted subset (not recorded which), taken before or after yellow fever vaccination (not recorded which). The receptors shown here come from a woman under 30 who received the yellow fever vaccine.

CDR3 nucleotides: TGTGCCAGCAGCCAAGATTCCAGGGGGCGCGACGAGCAGTACTTC. Translating gives CASSQDSRGRDEQYF. This chain links TRBV14 with TRBJ2-7; TRBD1 agrees at 8 bases. CDR3 length: 15 residues. CDR1 is SGHDN and CDR2 is FVKESK in the germline V gene. Trimming cost V 0 bases and J 5 bases; bases outside gene matches: 6.

The V call is TRBV13, the J call TRBJ2-1; 7 nucleotides align to TRBD2. The germline V gene has CDR1 PRHDT and CDR2 FYEKMQ (reference sequence). The CDR3 is made up of 13 amino acids. J gave up 7 bases and V 7 bases, and 7 bases lay outside the gene matches. CDR3 sequence reads: CASKREDGNEQFF. DNA of the CDR3: TGTGCCAGCAAACGGGAGGACGGGAATGAGCAGTTCTTC.